These T cell receptor beta chains were read from a single sample in a study of T cell responses to AZD1222 COVID-19 vaccine. Some clones are missing from TCRdb's copy, which holds only in-frame ones; the method was immunoSEQ multiplex PCR. The repertoire has about 76,000 clones, approximately 80% of them found once; the top ten carry roughly 29%. The specimen was peripheral blood, collected 28 days after the second dose of the MenACWY control vaccine. These receptors all come from an adult who received the MenACWY meningococcal vaccine as a control. Each CDR3 is given with its conserved first and last residue. A D gene is named only where the DNA matches it firmly. Part of the rows lack a size; the others show once, few, many or a class for expanded clones.

j_call v_call clone_size d_call cdr3_nt cdr3_aa
TRBJ2-5 TRBV28 NA NA TGTGCCAGCAGTTTAGGCGCGTCAGGTAGAGAGACCCAGTACTTC CASSLGASGRETQYF
TRBJ1-2 TRBV28 NA TRBD1 TGTGCCAGCAGACCCAGGGGGCAGAGTGGCTACACCTTC CASRPRGQSGYTF
TRBJ2-3 TRBV5-6 NA TRBD1 TGTGCCAGCAGTCCTCTGGGACAGAGCACAGATACGCAGTATTTT CASSPLGQSTDTQYF
TRBJ2-2 TRBV5-1 NA NA TGCGCCAGCATCAGCGACGCCGGGGAGCTGTTTTTT CASISDAGELFF
TRBJ2-5 TRBV4-1 NA TRBD1 TGCGCCAGCAGCCTGGGATTCGGGACAGGAGGTGGTGAGACCCAGTACTTC CASSLGFGTGGGETQYF
TRBJ2-1 TRBV19 NA NA TGTGCCTCTTCCACCTCGGGCAGCTCCTACAATGAGCAGTTCTTC CASSTSGSSYNEQFF
TRBJ1-2 TRBV19 NA NA TGTGCCAGTAGTATAACAGCCCGTGACGGGGGCTACACCTTC CASSITARDGGYTF
TRBJ1-2 TRBV28 NA TRBD1 TGTGCCAGCAGTCTCCCCGGAGGGGGCGCGGATGGCTACACCTTC CASSLPGGGADGYTF
TRBJ1-5 TRBV4-3 NA TRBD1 TGCGCCAGCAGCCAATCCGATTTGACAGGGCCTGTATCAAGCAATCAGCCCCAGCATTTT CASSQSDLTGPVSSNQPQHF
TRBJ2-1 TRBV4-3 NA NA TGCGCCAGCAGCCAAGCCTCAGTGAGCTCCTACAATGAGCAGTTCTTC CASSQASVSSYNEQFF
TRBJ2-3 TRBV6-6 few NA TGTGCCAGCAGGTTTCAAGATACGCAGTATTTT CASRFQDTQYF
TRBJ1-1 TRBV27 NA TRBD1 TGTGCCAGCAGTTTATCTGGGACAGGGTTAATTGAAGCTTTCTTT CASSLSGTGLIEAFF
TRBJ2-7 TRBV5-5 NA NA TGTGCCAGCAGCTCGTTGGGGACGGGGATCTACGAGCAGTACTTC CASSSLGTGIYEQYF
TRBJ2-7 TRBV7-9 NA TRBD2 TGTGCCAGCAGCCTAGACCGGGGGGACGAGCAGTACTTC CASSLDRGDEQYF
TRBJ2-1 TRBV4-2 NA TRBD1 TGTGCCAGCAGCCAAGTAACTCGCGGGACAGGTACTGACAATGAGCAGTTCTTC CASSQVTRGTGTDNEQFF
TRBJ1-6 TRBV2 NA NA TGTGCCAGCAGTGACACCCTGGCCCTCCACTTT CASSDTLALHF
TRBJ2-1 TRBV27 NA NA TGTGCCAGCAGTTTATCGGCCAGCTACTACAATGAGCAGTTCTTC CASSLSASYYNEQFF
TRBJ1-3 TRBV6-2/TRBV6-3 few NA TGTGCCAGCAGTTCCCACGGCAGCTCTGGAAACACCATATATTTT CASSSHGSSGNTIYF
TRBJ1-4 TRBV6-1 once NA TGTGCCAGCAGTGCCAAAGCGGGCGTGGGTCGGAATAGTGAAAAACTGTTTTTT CASSAKAGVGRNSEKLFF
TRBJ2-1 TRBV18 NA NA TGTGCCAGCTCCCTGGGGACGATCGATGAGCAGTTCTTC CASSLGTIDEQFF
TRBJ1-1 TRBV27 NA NA TGTGCCAGCAGTTTATGGCAGAACACTGAAGCTTTCTTT CASSLWQNTEAFF
TRBJ1-1 TRBV6-5 NA NA TGTGCCAGCAGGGACCCGGGACGTCCGAACACTGAAGCTTTCTTT CASRDPGRPNTEAFF
TRBJ1-3 TRBV7-8 NA NA TGTGCCAGCAGCTTGACTGGAAACACCATATATTTT CASSLTGNTIYF
TRBJ2-5 TRBV19 once NA TGTGCCAGTACCCAAGGGTGGAATCAAGAGACCCAGTACTTC CASTQGWNQETQYF
TRBJ1-2 TRBV9 NA TRBD1 TGTGCCAGCAGCCTTGGGACAGAAACCTATGGCTACACCTTC CASSLGTETYGYTF